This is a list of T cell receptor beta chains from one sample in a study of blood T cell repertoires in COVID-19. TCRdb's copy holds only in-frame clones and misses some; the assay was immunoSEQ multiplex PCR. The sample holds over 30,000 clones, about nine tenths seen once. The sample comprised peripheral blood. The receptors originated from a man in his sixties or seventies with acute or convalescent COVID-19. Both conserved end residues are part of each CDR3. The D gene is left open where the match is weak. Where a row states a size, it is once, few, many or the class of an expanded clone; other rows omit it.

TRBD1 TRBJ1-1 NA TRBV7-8 CASSFGTANTEAFF TGTGCCAGCAGCTTCGGGACAGCGAACACTGAAGCTTTCTTT
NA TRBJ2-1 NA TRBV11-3 CASSLGLYSSYNEQFF TGTGCCAGCAGCCTTGGACTTTATAGCTCCTACAATGAGCAGTTCTTC
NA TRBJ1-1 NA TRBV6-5 CASTLGGMNTEAFF TGTGCCAGCACCCTGGGGGGGATGAACACTGAAGCTTTCTTT
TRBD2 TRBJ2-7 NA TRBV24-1 CATGRAGSYEQYF TGTGCCACCGGGAGGGCGGGGTCCTACGAGCAGTACTTC
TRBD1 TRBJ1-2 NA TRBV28 CASLQTQGEWGYTF TGTGCCAGCTTGCAAACGCAGGGGGAGTGGGGCTACACCTTC
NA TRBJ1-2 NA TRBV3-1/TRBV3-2 CASQPAPGGYGYTF TGTGCCAGTCAGCCGGCTCCCGGGGGCTATGGCTACACCTTC
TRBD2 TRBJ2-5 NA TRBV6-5 CASTEREGGTQYF TGTGCCAGCACGGAGCGGGAGGGAGGGACCCAGTACTTC
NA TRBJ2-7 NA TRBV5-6 CATFRQPSYEQYF TGTGCCACCTTCAGGCAGCCCTCCTACGAGCAGTACTTC
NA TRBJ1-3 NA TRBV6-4 CASSDPPRYRSGNTIYF TGTGCCAGCAGTGACCCCCCGAGGTACCGCTCTGGAAACACCATATATTTT
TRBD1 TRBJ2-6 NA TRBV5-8 CARKSDRGGSGANVLTF TGTGCCAGAAAATCGGACAGGGGAGGTTCTGGGGCCAACGTCCTGACTTTC
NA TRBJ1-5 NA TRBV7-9 CASSGGTTSNQPQHF TGTGCCAGCAGCGGAGGGACTACTAGCAATCAGCCCCAGCATTTT
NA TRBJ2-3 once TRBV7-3 CASRRAGSDTQYF TGTGCCAGCAGGAGAGCGGGTTCGGATACGCAGTATTTT
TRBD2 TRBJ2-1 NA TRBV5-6 CASSWGLAGVTEQFF TGTGCCAGCAGCTGGGGACTAGCGGGAGTTACTGAGCAGTTCTTC
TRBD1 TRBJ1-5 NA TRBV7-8 CASSRYGQDQPQHF TGTGCCAGCAGCCGCTACGGACAGGATCAGCCCCAGCATTTT
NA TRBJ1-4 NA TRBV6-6 CASSPQGWSATNEKLFF TGTGCCAGCAGTCCCCAGGGTTGGAGCGCAACTAATGAAAAACTGTTTTTT
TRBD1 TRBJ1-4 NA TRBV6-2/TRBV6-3 CASSYYRGTNEKLFF TGTGCCAGCAGTTATTACAGGGGGACTAATGAAAAACTGTTTTTT
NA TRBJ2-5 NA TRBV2 CASSVVTAQETQYF TGTGCCAGCAGTGTTGTAACAGCACAAGAGACCCAGTACTTC
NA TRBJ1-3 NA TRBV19 CATLGGGTGNTIYF TGTGCCACCCTGGGCGGAGGTACTGGAAACACCATATATTTT
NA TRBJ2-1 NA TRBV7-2 CASSFARDSAYNEQFF TGTGCCAGCAGCTTTGCCCGGGACTCGGCCTACAATGAGCAGTTCTTC
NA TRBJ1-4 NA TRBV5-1 CASRAGSTNEKLFF TGCGCCAGCAGAGCAGGATCAACTAATGAAAAACTGTTTTTT
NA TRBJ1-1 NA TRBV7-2 CASSYKDSGYTEAFF TGTGCCAGCAGCTACAAGGACTCGGGGTACACTGAAGCTTTCTTT
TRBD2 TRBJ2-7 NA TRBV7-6 CASSLGGGRAYSYEQYF TGTGCCAGCAGCTTAGGAGGCGGGAGGGCCTATTCCTACGAGCAGTACTTC
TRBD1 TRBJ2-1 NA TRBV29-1 CSVRLTGATSTEQFF TGCAGCGTCCGACTTACAGGGGCCACCTCGACTGAGCAGTTCTTC
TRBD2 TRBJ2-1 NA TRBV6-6 CASSLTSGRKNEQFF TGTGCCAGCAGTTTGACTAGCGGGAGAAAAAATGAGCAGTTCTTC
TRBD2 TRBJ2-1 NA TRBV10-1 CASSERRRTREYNEQFF TGCGCCAGCAGTGAGAGACGTCGGACTAGAGAATACAATGAGCAGTTCTTC
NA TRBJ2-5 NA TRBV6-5 CASSYTSLLETQYF TGTGCCAGCAGTTACACTAGTTTGTTGGAGACCCAGTACTTC
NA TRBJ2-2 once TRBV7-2 CASSHDRYTGELFF TGTGCCAGCAGCCATGACAGGTACACCGGGGAGCTGTTTTTT
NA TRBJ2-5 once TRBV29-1 CSVVGAWKETQYF TGCAGCGTGGTGGGGGCTTGGAAAGAGACCCAGTACTTC
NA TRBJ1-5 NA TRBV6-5 CASGVEGVDQPQHF TGTGCCAGCGGAGTGGAAGGCGTAGATCAGCCCCAGCATTTT
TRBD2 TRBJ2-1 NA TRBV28 CASSLRLAGGEQFF TGTGCCAGCAGTCTTCGACTAGCGGGGGGAGAGCAGTTCTTC
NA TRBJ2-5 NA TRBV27 CASSLVIGEETQYF TGTGCCAGCAGTTTAGTAATCGGGGAAGAGACCCAGTACTTC
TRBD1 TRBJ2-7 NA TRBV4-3 CASSQELGQSYEQYF TGCGCCAGCAGCCAAGAATTGGGACAGAGCTACGAGCAGTACTTC
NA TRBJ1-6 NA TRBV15 CATSRGPGSPLHF TGTGCCACCAGCAGGGGCCCCGGTTCACCCCTCCACTTT
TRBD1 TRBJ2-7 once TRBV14 CASSLSRGPYEQYF TGTGCCAGCAGCCTTAGCAGGGGGCCATACGAGCAGTACTTC
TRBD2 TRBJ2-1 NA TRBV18 CASSLLAGVSGEQFF TGTGCCAGCTCACTTCTAGCGGGAGTATCGGGTGAGCAGTTCTTC
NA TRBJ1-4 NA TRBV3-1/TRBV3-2 CASSHGGLSEKLFF TGTGCCAGCAGCCATGGAGGGCTTAGTGAAAAACTGTTTTTT